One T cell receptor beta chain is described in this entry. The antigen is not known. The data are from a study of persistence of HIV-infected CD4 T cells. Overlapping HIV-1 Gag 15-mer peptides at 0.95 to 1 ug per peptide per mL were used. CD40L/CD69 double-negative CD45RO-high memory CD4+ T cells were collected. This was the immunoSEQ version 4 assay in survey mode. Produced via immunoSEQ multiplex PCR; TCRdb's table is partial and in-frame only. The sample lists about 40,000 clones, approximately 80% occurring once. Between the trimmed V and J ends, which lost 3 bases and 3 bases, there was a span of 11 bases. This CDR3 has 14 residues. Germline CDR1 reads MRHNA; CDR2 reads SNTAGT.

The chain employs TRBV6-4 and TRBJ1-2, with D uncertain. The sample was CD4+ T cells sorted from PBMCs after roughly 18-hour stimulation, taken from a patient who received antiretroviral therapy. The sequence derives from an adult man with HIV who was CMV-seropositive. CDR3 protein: CASSEGWGDYGYTF. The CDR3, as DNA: TGTGCCAGCAGTGAGGGTTGGGGAGACTATGGCTACACCTTC.